This T cell receptor beta chain was documented in a study of OX40 agonist ivuxolimab in advanced cancers. The overall study: Patients received ivuxolimab, an intravenous treatment, every 2 weeks at 0.01 to 10 mg/kg. Three patients showed partial responses: one hepatocellular carcinoma and two cutaneous melanoma cases.

This table comes from immunoSEQ multiplex PCR, and its TCRdb copy is limited to in-frame clones, with some not included. The sample consists of around 69,000 clones, roughly four fifths of them appearing once. The TCR was taken from an adult with an advanced solid tumor such as melanoma, head and neck, liver or kidney cancer. Specimen: CD4+ or CD8+ T cells sorted from blood, collected in a trial of the OX40 agonist ivuxolimab.

The CDR3: CASKVGTGINQPQHF. The DNA for the CDR3 is TGTGCCAGCAAGGTCGGGACAGGGATCAATCAGCCCCAGCATTTT. This rearrangement joins TRBV6-1 to TRBJ1-5, with TRBD1 matching over 9 bases. Germline-derived CDR1 and CDR2 are MNHNS and SASEGT. This CDR3 region has 15 residues. J was trimmed by 3 bases and V by 7 bases; bases with no gene match: 7.